One and the same sample provided the 14 T cell receptor beta chains below, sequenced in a study of sequential checkpoint blockade in melanoma. Treatment indicated: randomized to nivolumab then ipilimumab (arm A) or the reverse (arm B). Using immunoSEQ multiplex PCR, the repertoire was profiled, and TCRdb retains in-frame clones only, with some absent. The sample lists around 19,000 clones; approximately 80% were seen once. Here the sequenced sample was CD8+ T cells sorted from blood (inferred from file names), taken from a patient given nivolumab and ipilimumab in sequence. The receptor source for this set is a human donor with melanoma.

The CDR3 sequence is CASSIPARVANTGELFF. The CDR3 DNA follows: TGTGCCAGTAGTATTCCAGCCAGGGTCGCGAACACCGGGGAGCTGTTTTTT. The chain recombines TRBV19 with TRBJ2-2, with D perhaps TRBD1 (5 bases). Germline-derived CDR1 and CDR2 are LNHDA and SQIVND (reference sequence). The V gene lost 3 bases and the J gene lost 0 bases, with 14 bases spanning the gap. CDR3 length equals 17 residues.

The chain employs TRBV27 and TRBJ2-7, with 9 bases identical to TRBD2. Germline V gene lookup returns CDR1 MNHEY and CDR2 SMNVEV (reference sequence). CDR3 length equals 14 residues. The J segment lost 2 bases and the V segment lost 6 bases, leaving 5 bases of the junction unmatched. The CDR3 protein is CASRSGGSTYEQYF. In DNA form, the CDR3 reads TGTGCCAGCAGAAGCGGGGGGTCTACCTACGAGCAGTACTTC.

This clone was counted a single time. The chain links TRBV6-5 to TRBJ2-7; 8 bases are a match to TRBD1. Germline trimming cut 4 bases from V and 6 bases from J; bases unmatched to any gene: 11. Germline V gene sequence: CDR1 MNHEY, CDR2 SVGAGI. CDR3 length: 15 amino acids. As DNA, the CDR3 is TGTGCCAGCAGTTTCGGACAGGGCGGGTATCCCGAGCAGTACTTC. It codes for CASSFGQGGYPEQYF.

CDR3 sequence (DNA): TGTGCCAGCAGTTTGACAGGGGAGCCCCAGCATTTT. Its translation: CASSLTGEPQHF. This chain joins TRBV6-6 and TRBJ1-5, with TRBD1 matching over 8 bases. CDR3 length: 12 amino acids. Germline V CDR1 and CDR2: MNHNY, SVGAGI (reference sequence). The junction had 1 base not matched to a gene; V was cut back by 4 bases and J by 8 bases.

The gene calls are TRBV6-5 and TRBJ2-2; 9 positions agree with TRBD2. Per germline, CDR1 MNHEY and CDR2 SVGAGI. The V segment lost 2 bases and the J segment 7 bases; nucleotides outside the gene matches: 8. The CDR3 loop spans 16 amino acids. Written as DNA, the CDR3 is TGTGCCAGCAGTTACGGCGGGGGGGCGGGCGGCGGGGAGCTGTTTTTT. Translation: CASSYGGGAGGGELFF.

V usage is TRBV5-4 and J usage is TRBJ2-7; tentatively, D is TRBD2 (5 bases). V dropped 0 bases and J dropped 5 bases, with 15 bases sitting between them. There are 15 residues in the CDR3. Germline V lookup: CDR1 SGHNT, CDR2 YYREEE (reference sequence). This CDR3 is CASSLEFPETNEQYF. CDR3 coding DNA: TGTGCCAGCAGCTTGGAGTTTCCAGAGACTAACGAGCAGTACTTC.

This chain links TRBV6-1 with TRBJ2-7; D is perhaps TRBD2 (6 bases). CDR1 and CDR2 from the germline V gene are MNHNS and SASEGT. This CDR3 is built from 12 residues. V lost 10 bases, J lost 0 bases, and 10 bases lay in between. The CDR3 region is CAIGGASYEQYF. CDR3 DNA sequence: TGTGCCATAGGCGGGGCCTCCTACGAGCAGTACTTC.

The chain recombines TRBV19 with TRBJ2-3; no definite D call. This CDR3 has 13 amino acids. Trimming cost V 3 bases and J 6 bases, with 10 bases left between them. Germline values: CDR1 LNHDA, CDR2 SQIVND (reference sequence). The CDR3 loop reads CASSIVAMDTQYF. The CDR3 DNA is TGTGCCAGTAGTATTGTGGCCATGGATACGCAGTATTTT. Filled out from reference TRBV19 and TRBJ2-3, the complete variable domain reads DGGITQSPKYLFRKEGQNVTLSCEQNLNHDAMYWYRQDPGQGLRLIYYSQIVNDFQKGDIAEGYSVSREKKESFPLTVTSAQKNPTAFYLCASSIVAMDTQYFGPGTRLTVL.

This sequence joins TRBV5-8 and TRBJ1-2, with TRBD1 matching over 12 bases. The trim removed 2 bases at V and 8 bases at J, leaving 4 bases unmatched. CDR1 and CDR2 from the germline V gene are SGHTS and YDEGEE. This CDR3 spans 14 amino acids. The CDR3 DNA reads TGTGCCAGCAGCTTCGGGACAGGGGGCCGCGGCTACACCTTC. Encoded protein: CASSFGTGGRGYTF.

In DNA form, the CDR3 reads TGTGCCAGCAGCCTCGGACAGGGCTCCTACAATGAGCAGTTCTTC. Amino acid sequence: CASSLGQGSYNEQFF. V usage is TRBV7-9 and J usage is TRBJ2-1, with 8 bases that match TRBD1. With 5 bases clipped from V and 0 bases from J, the junction kept 3 bases outside the gene matches. The CDR3 runs to 15 residues. Germline V gives CDR1 SEHNR, CDR2 FQNEAQ (reference sequence).

V is TRBV9 and J is TRBJ2-1; TRBD1 agrees at 9 bases. Germline CDR1 reads SGDLS; CDR2 reads YYNGEE. This CDR3 comprises 15 residues. J gave up 4 bases and V 3 bases, and 5 bases lay outside the gene matches. The DNA for the CDR3 is TGTGCCAGCAGCGGTTCCGGGACAGGGTACAATGAGCAGTTCTTC. Translated: CASSGSGTGYNEQFF.

This CDR3 reads CASSFWASGGDELFF. The CDR3 nucleotides read TGTGCCAGCAGCTTCTGGGCTAGCGGGGGGGATGAGCTGTTTTTT. The chain combines TRBV7-8 with TRBJ2-2; 12 bases line up with TRBD2. CDR1 is SGHVS, CDR2 FQNEAQ, per germline. The V segment lost 3 bases and the J segment 11 bases; nucleotides outside the gene matches: 7. This CDR3 contains 15 residues.

The rearrangement joins TRBV15 to TRBJ1-5, with D maybe TRBD1 (5 bases). The CDR3 loop spans 17 amino acids. CDR1 and CDR2 (germline): LNHNV, YYDKDF (reference sequence). V was cut by 3 bases and J by 5 bases, with 20 bases left in between. The CDR3 DNA follows: TGTGCCACCAGCAGGCCGGGAGAGAAAGTAGGGGATCAGCCCCAGCATTTT. Translation: CATSRPGEKVGDQPQHF.

The rearrangement uses TRBV4-3 and TRBJ2-7, with D perhaps matching TRBD1 (5 bases). The germline gives CDR1 LGHNA, CDR2 YSLEER. Trimming pared 0 bases from V and 3 bases from J, leaving 9 bases between. The CDR3 contains 14 residues. The CDR3, as DNA: TGCGCCAGCAGCCAAGATTCGCAGGGCTACGAGCAGTACTTC. Encoded protein: CASSQDSQGYEQYF.